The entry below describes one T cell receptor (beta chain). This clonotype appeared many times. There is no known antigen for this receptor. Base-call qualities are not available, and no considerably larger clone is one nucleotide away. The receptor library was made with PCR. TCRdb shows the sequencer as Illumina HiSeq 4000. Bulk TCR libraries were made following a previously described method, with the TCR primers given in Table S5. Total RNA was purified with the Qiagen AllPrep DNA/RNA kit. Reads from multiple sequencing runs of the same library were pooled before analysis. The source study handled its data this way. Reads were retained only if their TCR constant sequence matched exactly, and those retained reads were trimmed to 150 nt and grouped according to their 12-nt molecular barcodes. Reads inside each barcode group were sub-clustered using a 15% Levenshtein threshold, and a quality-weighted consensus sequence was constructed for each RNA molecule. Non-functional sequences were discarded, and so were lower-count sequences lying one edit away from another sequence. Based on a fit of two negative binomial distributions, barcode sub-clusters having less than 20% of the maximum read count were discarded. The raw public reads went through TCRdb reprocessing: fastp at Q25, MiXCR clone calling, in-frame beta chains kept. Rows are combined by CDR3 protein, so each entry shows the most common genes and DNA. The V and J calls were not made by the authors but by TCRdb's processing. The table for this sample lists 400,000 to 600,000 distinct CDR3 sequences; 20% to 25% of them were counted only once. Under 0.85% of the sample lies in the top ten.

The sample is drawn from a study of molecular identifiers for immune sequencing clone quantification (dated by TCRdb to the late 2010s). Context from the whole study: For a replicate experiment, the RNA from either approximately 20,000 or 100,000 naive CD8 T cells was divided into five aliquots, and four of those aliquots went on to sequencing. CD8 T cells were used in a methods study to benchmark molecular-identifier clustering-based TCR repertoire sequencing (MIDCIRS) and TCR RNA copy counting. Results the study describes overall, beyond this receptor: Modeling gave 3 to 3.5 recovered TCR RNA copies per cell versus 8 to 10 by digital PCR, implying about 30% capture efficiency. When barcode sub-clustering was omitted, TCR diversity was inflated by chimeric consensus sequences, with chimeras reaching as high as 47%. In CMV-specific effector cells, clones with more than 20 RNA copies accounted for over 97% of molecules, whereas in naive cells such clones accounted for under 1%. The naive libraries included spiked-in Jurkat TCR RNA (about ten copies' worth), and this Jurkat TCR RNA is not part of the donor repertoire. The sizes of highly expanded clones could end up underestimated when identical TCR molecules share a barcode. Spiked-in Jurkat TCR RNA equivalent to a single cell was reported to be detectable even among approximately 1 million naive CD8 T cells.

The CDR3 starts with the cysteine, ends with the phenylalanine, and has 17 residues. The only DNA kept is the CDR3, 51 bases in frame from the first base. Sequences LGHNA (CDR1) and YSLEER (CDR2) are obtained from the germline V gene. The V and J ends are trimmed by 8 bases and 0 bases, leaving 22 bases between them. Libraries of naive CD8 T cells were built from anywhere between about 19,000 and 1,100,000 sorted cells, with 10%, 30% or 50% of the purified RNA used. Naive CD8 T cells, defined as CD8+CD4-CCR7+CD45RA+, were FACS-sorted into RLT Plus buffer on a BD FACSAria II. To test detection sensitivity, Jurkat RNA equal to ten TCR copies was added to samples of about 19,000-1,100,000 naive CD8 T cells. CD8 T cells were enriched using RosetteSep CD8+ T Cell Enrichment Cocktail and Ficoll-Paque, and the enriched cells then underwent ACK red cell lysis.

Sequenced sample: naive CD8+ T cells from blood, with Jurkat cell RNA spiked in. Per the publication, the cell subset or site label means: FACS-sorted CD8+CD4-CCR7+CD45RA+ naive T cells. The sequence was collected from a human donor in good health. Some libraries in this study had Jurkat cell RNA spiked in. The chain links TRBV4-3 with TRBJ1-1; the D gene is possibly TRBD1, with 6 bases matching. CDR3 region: CASRLGLGGPMNTEAFF. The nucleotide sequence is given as TGCGCCAGCCGCCTTGGACTAGGGGGACCCATGAACACTGAAGCTTTCTTT.